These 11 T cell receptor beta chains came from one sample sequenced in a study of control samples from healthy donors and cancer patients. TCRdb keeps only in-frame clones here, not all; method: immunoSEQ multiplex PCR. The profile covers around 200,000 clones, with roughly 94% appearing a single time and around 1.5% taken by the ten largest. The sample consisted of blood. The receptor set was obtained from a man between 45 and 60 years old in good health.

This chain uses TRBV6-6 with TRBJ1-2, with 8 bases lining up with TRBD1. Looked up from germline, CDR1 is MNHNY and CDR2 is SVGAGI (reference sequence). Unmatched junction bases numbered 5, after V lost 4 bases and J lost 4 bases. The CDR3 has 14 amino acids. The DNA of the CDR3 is TGTGCCAGCAGTTCACAGGGGGTTAGCTATGGCTACACCTTC. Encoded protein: CASSSQGVSYGYTF.

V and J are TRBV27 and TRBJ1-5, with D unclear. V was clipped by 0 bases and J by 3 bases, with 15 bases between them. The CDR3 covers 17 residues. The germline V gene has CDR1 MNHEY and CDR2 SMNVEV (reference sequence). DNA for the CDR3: TGTGCCAGCAGTTTATCTTCGGGGAGAGTAAACAATCAGCCCCAGCATTTT. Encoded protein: CASSLSSGRVNNQPQHF.

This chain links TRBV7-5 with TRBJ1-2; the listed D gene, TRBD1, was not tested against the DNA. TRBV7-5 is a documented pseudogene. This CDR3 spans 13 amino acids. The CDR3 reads CARSEDRNYGYTF. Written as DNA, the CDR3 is TGTGCCAGAAGCGAGGACAGAAACTATGGCTACACCTTC.

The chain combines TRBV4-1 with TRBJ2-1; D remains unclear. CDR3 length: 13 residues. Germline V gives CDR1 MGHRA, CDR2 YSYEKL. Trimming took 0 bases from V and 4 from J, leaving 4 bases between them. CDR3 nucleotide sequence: TGCGCCAGCAGCCAAGATGCGTACAATGAGCAGTTCTTC. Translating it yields CASSQDAYNEQFF.

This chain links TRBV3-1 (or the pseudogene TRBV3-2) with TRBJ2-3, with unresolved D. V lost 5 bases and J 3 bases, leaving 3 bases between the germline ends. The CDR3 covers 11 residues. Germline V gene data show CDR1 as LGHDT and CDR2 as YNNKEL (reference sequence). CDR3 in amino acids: CASSTTDTQYF. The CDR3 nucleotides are TGTGCCAGCAGCACAACAGATACGCAGTATTTT.

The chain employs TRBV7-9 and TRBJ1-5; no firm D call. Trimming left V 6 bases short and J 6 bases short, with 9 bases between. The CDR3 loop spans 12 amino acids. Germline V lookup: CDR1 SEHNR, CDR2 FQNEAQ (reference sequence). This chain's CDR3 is CASSSRGQPQHF. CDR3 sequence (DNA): TGTGCCAGCAGTTCCCGGGGTCAGCCCCAGCATTTT.

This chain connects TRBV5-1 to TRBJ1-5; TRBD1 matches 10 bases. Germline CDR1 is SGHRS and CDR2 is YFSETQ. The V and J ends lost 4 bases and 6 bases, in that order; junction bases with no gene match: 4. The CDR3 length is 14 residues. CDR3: CASSPTGGGQPQHF. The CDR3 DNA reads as TGCGCCAGCAGCCCGACAGGGGGCGGTCAGCCCCAGCATTTT.

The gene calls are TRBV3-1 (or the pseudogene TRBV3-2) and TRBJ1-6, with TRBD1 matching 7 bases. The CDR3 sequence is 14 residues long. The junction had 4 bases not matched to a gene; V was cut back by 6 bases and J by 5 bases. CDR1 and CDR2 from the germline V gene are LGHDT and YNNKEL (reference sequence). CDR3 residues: CASSPGTDNSPLHF. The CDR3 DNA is TGTGCCAGCAGTCCCGGGACAGATAATTCACCCCTCCACTTT.

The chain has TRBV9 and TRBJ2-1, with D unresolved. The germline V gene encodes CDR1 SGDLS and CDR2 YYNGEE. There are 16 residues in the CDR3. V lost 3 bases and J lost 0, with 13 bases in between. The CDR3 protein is CASSAYGPRSYNEQFF. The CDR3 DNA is TGTGCCAGCAGCGCCTACGGACCCCGCTCCTACAATGAGCAGTTCTTC.

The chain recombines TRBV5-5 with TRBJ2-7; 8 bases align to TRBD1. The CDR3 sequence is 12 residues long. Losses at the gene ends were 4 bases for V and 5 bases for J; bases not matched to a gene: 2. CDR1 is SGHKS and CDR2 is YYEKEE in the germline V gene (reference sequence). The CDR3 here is CASSLTGDEQYF. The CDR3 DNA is TGTGCCAGCAGCCTGACAGGGGACGAGCAGTACTTC. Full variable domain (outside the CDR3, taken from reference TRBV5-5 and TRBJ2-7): DAGVTQSPTHLIKTRGQQVTLRCSPISGHKSVSWYQQVLGQGPQFIFQYYEKEERGRGNFPDRFSARQFPNYSSELNVNALLLGDSALYLCASSLTGDEQYFGPGTRLTVT.

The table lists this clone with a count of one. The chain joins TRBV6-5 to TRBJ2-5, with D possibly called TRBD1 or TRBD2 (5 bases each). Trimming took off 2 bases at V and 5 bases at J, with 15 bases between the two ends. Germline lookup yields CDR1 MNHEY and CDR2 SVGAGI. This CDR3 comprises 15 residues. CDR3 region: CASSYNEGLGETQYF. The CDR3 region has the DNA TGTGCCAGCAGTTACAACGAGGGGTTAGGGGAGACCCAGTACTTC.